This T cell receptor beta chain was recorded in a study of cytomegalovirus exposure and HLA in healthy donors. Assay: immunoSEQ multiplex PCR; the TCRdb copy retains only in-frame clones and omits some. The data show 110,000 to 150,000 clones, nearly 90% seen once. Study-wide results and caveats: Cytomegalovirus-associated TCR beta chains were listed, numbering roughly 150. Later, an analysis found that TCR clusters from the first cohort tended to co-occur in the roughly 120 validation repertoires. Reports described diagnosis of cytomegalovirus status by the classifier as highly specific and sensitive.

In regard to this clone: The antigen is undetermined.

Donors came from a validation cohort of over a hundred subjects, distinct from the first 666-subject cohort. The TCR sequence derives from a woman between 18 and 29 years old in good health and CMV-seropositive. Input material: PBMCs.

The CDR3 spells CASSFVDTFSGNTIYF. The CDR3 DNA is TGTGCCAGCAGCTTTGTGGACACCTTCTCTGGAAACACCATATATTTT. V gene TRBV11-2 combines with J gene TRBJ1-3; TRBD1 might be the D (5 bases). The germline V and J ends were trimmed by 3 bases and 0 bases, with 12 bases remaining between them. From germline, CDR1 is SGHAT and CDR2 FQNNGV. The CDR3 spans 16 residues. The variable domain in full, completed from reference TRBV11-2 and TRBJ1-3, reads EAGVAQSPRYKIIEKRQSVAFWCNPISGHATLYWYQQILGQGPKLLIQFQNNGVVDDSQLPKDRFSAERLKGVDSTLKIQPAKLEDSAVYLCASSFVDTFSGNTIYFGEGSWLTVV.